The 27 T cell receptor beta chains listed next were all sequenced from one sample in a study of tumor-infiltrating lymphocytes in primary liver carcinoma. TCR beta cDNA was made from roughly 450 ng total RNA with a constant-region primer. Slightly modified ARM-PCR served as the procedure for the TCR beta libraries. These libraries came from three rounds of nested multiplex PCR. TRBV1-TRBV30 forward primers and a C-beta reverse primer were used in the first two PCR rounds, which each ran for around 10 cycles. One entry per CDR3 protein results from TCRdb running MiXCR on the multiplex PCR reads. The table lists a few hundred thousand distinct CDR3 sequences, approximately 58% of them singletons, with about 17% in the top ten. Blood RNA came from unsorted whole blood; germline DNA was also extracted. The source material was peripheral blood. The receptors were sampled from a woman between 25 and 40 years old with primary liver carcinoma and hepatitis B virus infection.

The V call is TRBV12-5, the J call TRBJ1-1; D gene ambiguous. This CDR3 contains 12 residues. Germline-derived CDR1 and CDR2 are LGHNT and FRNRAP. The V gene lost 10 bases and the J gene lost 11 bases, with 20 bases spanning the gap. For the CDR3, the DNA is TGTGCTAATGCCCCGCGGGTGGGCGAGGCTTTCTTT. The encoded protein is CANAPRVGEAFF.

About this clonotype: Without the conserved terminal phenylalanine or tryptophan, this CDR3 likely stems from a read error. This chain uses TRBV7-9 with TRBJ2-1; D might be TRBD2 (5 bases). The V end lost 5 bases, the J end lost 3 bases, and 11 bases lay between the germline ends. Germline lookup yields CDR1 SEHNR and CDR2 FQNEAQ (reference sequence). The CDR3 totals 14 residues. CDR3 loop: CASSQLAGYNEQFS. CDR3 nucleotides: TGTGCCAGCAGCCAGCTCGCGGGCTACAATGAGCAGTTCTCC.

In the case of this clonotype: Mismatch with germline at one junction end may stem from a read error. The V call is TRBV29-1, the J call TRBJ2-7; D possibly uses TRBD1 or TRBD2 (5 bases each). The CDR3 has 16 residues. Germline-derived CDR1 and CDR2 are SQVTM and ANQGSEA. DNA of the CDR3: TGCAGCATTGGTCAAAGCTTGGGCGGGCAGGGTTACGAGGAGTACTTC. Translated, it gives CSIGQSLGGQGYEEYF.

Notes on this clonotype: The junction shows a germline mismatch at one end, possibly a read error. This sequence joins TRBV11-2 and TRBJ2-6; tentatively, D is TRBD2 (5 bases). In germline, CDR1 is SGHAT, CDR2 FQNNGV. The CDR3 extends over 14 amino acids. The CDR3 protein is CASSSSSWANVLTF. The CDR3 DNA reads TGTGCCAGCAGCTCTAGCTCTTGGGCCAACGTCCTGACTTTC.

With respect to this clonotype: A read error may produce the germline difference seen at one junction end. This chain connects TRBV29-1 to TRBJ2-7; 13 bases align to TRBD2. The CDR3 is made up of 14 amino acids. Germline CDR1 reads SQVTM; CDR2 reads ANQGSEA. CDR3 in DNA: TGCGGCGTGATGACTAGCGGGGGGATCTACGAGCAGTACTTC. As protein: CGVMTSGGIYEQYF.

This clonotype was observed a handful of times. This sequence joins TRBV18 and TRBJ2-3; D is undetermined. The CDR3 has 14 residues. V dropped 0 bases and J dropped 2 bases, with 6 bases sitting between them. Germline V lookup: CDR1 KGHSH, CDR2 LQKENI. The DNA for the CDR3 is TGTGCCAGCTCACCACCGACACACACAGATACGCAGTATTTT. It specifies CASSPPTHTDTQYF.

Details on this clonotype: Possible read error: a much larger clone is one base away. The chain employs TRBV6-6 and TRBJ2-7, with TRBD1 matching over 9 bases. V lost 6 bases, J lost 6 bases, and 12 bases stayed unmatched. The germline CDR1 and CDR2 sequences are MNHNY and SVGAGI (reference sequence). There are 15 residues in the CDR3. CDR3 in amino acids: CASSDMTGGTFEQYF. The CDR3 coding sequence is TGTGCCAGCAGCGACATGACAGGGGGAACTTTCGAGCAGTACTTC.

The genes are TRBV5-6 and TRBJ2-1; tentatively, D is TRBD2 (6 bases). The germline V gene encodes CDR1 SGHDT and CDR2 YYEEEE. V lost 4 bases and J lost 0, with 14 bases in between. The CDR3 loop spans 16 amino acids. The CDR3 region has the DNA TGTGCCAGCAGCCGATTCCCGGGGGTCTCCTACAATGAGCAGTTCTTC. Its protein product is CASSRFPGVSYNEQFF.

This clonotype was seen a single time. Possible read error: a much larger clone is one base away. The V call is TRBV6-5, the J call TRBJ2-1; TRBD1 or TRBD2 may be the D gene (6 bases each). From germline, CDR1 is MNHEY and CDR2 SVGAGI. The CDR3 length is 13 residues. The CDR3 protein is CGSRRDNRDEQFF. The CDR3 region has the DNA TGTGGCAGCAGGAGGGACAATCGCGATGAGCAGTTCTTC.

Written as DNA, the CDR3 is TGCAGCGTCCCTACGAACACCGGGGAGCTGTTTTTT. Translation: CSVPTNTGELFF. The chain combines TRBV29-1 with TRBJ2-2, with D unclear. V gave up 6 bases and J gave up 0 bases, with 5 bases separating them. Germline loops: CDR1 SQVTM, CDR2 ANQGSEA. CDR3 length: 12 amino acids.

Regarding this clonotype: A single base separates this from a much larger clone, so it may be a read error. This CDR3 reads CSVREGGFKTQFF. The CDR3 DNA sequence: TGCAGCGTTCGTGAAGGGGGCTTTAAGACCCAGTTCTTC. The chain uses TRBV29-1 and TRBJ2-1; 7 nucleotides match TRBD1. The CDR3 is 13 amino acids. CDR1 is SQVTM, CDR2 ANQGSEA, per germline. With 5 bases clipped from V and 13 bases from J, the junction kept 14 bases outside the gene matches.

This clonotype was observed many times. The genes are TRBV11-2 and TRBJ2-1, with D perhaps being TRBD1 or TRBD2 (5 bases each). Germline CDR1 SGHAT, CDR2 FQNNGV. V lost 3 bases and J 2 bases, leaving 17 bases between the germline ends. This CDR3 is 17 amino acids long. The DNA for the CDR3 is TGTGCCAGCAGCTTGATTGGTGGGGGTGTGCCCTACAATGAGCAGTTCTTC. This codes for CASSLIGGGVPYNEQFF.

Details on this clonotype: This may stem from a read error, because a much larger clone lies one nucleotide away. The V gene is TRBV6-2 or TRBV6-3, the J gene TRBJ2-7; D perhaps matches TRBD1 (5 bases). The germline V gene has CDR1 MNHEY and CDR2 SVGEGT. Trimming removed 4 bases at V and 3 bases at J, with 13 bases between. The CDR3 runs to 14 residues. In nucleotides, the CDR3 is TGTGCCAGCAGTTCCAGACAGCGATACTACGAGCAGTACTTC. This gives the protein CASSSRQRYYEQYF.

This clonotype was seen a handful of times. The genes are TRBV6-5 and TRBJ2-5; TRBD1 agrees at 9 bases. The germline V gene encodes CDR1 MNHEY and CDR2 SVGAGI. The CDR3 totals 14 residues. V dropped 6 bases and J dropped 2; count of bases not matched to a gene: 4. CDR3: CASRHGQGQETQYF. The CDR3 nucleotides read TGTGCCAGCAGACACGGACAGGGGCAAGAGACCCAGTACTTC.

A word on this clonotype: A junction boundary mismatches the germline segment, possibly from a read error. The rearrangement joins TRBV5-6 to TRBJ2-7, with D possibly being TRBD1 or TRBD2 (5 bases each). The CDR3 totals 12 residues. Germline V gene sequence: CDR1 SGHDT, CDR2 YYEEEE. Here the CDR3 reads CASSMRGNERYF. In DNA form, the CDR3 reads TGTGCCAGCAGCATGAGGGGTAACGAGCGGTACTTC.

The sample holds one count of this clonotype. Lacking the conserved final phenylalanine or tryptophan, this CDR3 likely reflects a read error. CDR3 amino acids: CASRLAGVTTGELFS. CDR3 coding DNA: TGTGCCAGCAGATTAGCGGGAGTAACTACCGGGGAGCTGTTTTCT. The chain combines TRBV28 with TRBJ2-2; 9 nucleotides agree with TRBD2. This CDR3 spans 15 amino acids. With 6 bases clipped from V and 5 bases from J, the junction kept 7 bases outside the gene matches. Germline CDR1 and CDR2: MDHEN and SYDVKM.

CDR3 nucleotide sequence: TGTGCCAGCAGCTCCGGGCTCAGCTCCTACGAGCAGTACTTC. Translating gives CASSSGLSSYEQYF. The J gene is TRBJ2-7, the V gene TRBV5-6; D unclear. This CDR3 has 14 amino acids. V lost 3 bases, J lost 0 bases, and 10 bases lay in between. Germline CDR1 is SGHDT and CDR2 is YYEEEE.

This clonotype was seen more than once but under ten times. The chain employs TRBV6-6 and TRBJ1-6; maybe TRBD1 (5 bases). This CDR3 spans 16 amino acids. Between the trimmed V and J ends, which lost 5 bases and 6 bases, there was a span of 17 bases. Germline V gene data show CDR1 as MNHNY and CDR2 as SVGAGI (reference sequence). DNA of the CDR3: TGTGCCAGCAGTGACCTACGGGACGGATTTAATTCACCCCTCCACTTT. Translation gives CASSDLRDGFNSPLHF.

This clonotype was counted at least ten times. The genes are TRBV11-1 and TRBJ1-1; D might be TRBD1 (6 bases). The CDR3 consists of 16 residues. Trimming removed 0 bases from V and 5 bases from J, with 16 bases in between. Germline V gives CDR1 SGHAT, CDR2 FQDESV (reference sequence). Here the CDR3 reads CASSLARTAPRTEAFF. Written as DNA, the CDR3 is TGTGCCAGCAGCTTAGCCCGGACAGCCCCTCGGACTGAAGCTTTCTTT.

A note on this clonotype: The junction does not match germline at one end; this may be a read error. The CDR3: CSVRLGADTQCF. CDR3 coding DNA: TGCAGCGTCCGCTTAGGTGCAGATACGCAATGTTTT. The chain uses TRBV29-1 and TRBJ2-3; D gene ambiguous. The CDR3 length is 12 residues. Germline CDR1 is SQVTM and CDR2 is ANQGSEA.

CDR3: CAWSEAGANYNEQFF. DNA of the CDR3: TGTGCCTGGAGTGAGGCGGGAGCAAACTACAATGAGCAGTTCTTC. V and J are TRBV30 and TRBJ2-1; 7 nucleotides line up with TRBD2. The V gene's germline CDR1 is GTSNPN and CDR2 SVGIG (reference sequence). After removal of 1 base from V and 3 bases from J, the junction contained 6 bases not matched to a gene. The CDR3 has 15 residues.

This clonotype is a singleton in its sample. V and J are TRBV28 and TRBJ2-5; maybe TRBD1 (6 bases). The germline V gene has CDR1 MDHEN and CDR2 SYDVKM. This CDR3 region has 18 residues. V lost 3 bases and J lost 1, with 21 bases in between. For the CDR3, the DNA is TGTGCCAGCAGTTTTAAATTTTCGATGGACAGCTCCCAAGAGACCCAGTACTTC. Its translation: CASSFKFSMDSSQETQYF.

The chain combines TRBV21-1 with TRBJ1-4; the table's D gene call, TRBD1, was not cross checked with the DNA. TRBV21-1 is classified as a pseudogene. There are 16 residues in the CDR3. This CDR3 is CASSTDEQAPHEKLFF. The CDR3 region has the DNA TGTGCCAGCAGCACGGATGAACAGGCCCCACATGAAAAACTGTTTTTT.

The CDR3 spells CASSMDRRRGYTF. The CDR3 DNA follows: TGTGCCAGTAGTATGGACAGAAGAAGGGGCTACACCTTC. The chain combines TRBV19 with TRBJ1-2, with D tentatively TRBD1 (6 bases). The CDR3 spans 13 residues. From germline, CDR1 is LNHDA and CDR2 SQIVND (reference sequence). The germline V and J ends were trimmed by 3 bases and 8 bases, with 13 bases remaining between them.

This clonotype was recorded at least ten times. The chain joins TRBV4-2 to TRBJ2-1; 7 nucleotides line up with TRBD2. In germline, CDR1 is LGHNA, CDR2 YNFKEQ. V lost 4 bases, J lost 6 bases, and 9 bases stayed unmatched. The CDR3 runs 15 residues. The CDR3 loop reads CASSPMGGSGNEQFF. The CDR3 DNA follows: TGTGCCAGCAGCCCGATGGGGGGGAGCGGCAATGAGCAGTTCTTC.

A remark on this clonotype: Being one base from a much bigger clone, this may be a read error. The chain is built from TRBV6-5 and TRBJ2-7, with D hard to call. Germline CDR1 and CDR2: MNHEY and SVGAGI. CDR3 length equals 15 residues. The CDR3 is CTSSYSITANHEQYF. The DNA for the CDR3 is TGTACCAGCAGTTACTCGATCACAGCTAACCACGAGCAGTACTTC.

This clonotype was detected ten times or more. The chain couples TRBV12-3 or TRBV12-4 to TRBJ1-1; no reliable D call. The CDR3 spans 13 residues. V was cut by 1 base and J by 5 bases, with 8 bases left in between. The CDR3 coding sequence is TGTGCCAGCAGTTTAGGGCCACGTACTGAAGCTTTCTTT. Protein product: CASSLGPRTEAFF.